This T cell receptor beta chain was captured by sequencing in a study of CD8+CD57+ T cells in acquired aplastic anemia. The germline V gene encodes CDR1 SEHNR and CDR2 FQNEAQ (reference sequence). The CDR3 is 14 residues long. V dropped 5 bases and J dropped 5; count of bases not matched to a gene: 6. In its sample, this clonotype was seen once. TCR beta VDJ and CDR3 were profiled, and genomic DNA was the template. TCRdb processed the reads anew with MiXCR; each CDR3 protein has one entry. The top ten hold roughly 46% of the sample, which has about 190,000 distinct CDR3 sequences, under 70% seen once.

The clonotype was recovered from a human donor with severe aplastic anemia or a healthy control (not recorded which). The chain has TRBV7-9 and TRBJ1-1, with 9 bases matching TRBD1. Sequenced material: sorted CD4+, CD8+, or CD8+CD57+ T cells (not recorded which) from PBMCs. The CDR3, as DNA: TGTGCCAGCAGCAACAGGGGGCGAGGGACTGAAGCTTTCTTT. Amino acid sequence: CASSNRGRGTEAFF.